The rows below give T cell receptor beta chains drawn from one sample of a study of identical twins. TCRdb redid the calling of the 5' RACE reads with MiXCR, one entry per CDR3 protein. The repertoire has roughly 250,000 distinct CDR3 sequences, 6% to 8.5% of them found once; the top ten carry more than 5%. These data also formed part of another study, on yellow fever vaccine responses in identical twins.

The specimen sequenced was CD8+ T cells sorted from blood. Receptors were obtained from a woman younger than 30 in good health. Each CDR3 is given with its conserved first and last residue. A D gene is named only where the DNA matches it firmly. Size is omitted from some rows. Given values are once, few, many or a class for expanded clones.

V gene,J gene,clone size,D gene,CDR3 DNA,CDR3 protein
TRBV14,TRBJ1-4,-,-,TGTGCCAGCAGCCAAGAGGCCGTGTATAATGAAAAACTGTTTTTT,CASSQEAVYNEKLFF
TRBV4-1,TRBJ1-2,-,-,TGCGCCAGCAGCGCAGCCGGGACATATTCTTATGGCTACACCTTC,CASSAAGTYSYGYTF
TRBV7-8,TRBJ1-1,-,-,TGTGCCAGCAGTGAGAGAGGGCCGGATGAAGCTTTCTTT,CASSERGPDEAFF
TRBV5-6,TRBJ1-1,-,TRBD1,TGTGCCAGCAGCTTGGCGGCCAGGGGGGCTGAAGCTTTCTTT,CASSLAARGAEAFF
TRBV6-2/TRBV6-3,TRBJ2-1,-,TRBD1,TGTGCCAGCAGTTCCGACCGGGACAGAGACTACAATGAGCAGTTCTTC,CASSSDRDRDYNEQFF
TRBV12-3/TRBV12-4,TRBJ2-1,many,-,TGTGCCAGTGTTTTGAGGTCTTCCGGGGGTGAGCAGTTCTTC,CASVLRSSGGEQFF
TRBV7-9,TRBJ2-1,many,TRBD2,TGTGCCAGCAGCTACAGCAGCGGGGGGTCGAGGAATGAGCAGTTCTTC,CASSYSSGGSRNEQFF
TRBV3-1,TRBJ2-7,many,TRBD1,TGTGCCAGCAGCCAGGGACAGGGTGGATACGAGCAGTACTTC,CASSQGQGGYEQYF
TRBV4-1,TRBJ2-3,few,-,TGCGCCAGCAGCCAAGATAAGGGACAAAGATATACGCAGTATTTT,CASSQDKGQRYTQYF
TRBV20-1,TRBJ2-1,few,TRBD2,TGCAGTGCTAGGCTAGCGGGCCCCAATGAGCAGTTCTTC,CSARLAGPNEQFF
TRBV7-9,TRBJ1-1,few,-,TGTGCCAGCAGCTTAAAAGGGATTGAAGCTTTCTTT,CASSLKGIEAFF
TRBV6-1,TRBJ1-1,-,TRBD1,TGTGCCAGCAGTGAAGAAATCAGGGGGGCTGACACTGAAGCTTTCTTT,CASSEEIRGADTEAFF
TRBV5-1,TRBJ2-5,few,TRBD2,TGCGCCAGCAGCTTGGTACTAGCGACACAAGAGACCCAGTACTTC,CASSLVLATQETQYF
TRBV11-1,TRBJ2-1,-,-,TGTGCCAGCAGCTTAGCGGGAAGGCCTTCATACAATAAGCAGTTCTTC,CASSLAGRPSYNKQFF
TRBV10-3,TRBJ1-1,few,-,TGTGCCATCAGTGAGGGCAGAGGGGGAAACACTGAAGCTTTCTTT,CAISEGRGGNTEAFF
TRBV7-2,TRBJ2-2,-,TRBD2,TGTGCCAGCAGCCAGGGGCGGGGGGGCGTCTGGACCGGGGAGCTGTTTTTT,CASSQGRGGVWTGELFF
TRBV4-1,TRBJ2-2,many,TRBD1,TGCGCCAGCAGCCAATATCAGGGGGTGCCGAACACCGGGGAGCTGTTTTTT,CASSQYQGVPNTGELFF
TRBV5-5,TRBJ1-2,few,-,TGTGCCAGCAGCTTGTTGGGCAGGAACTATGGCTACACCTTC,CASSLLGRNYGYTF
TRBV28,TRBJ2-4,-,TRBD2,TGTGCCAGCAGTCTCGGGGGGGCCTACAAAAACATTCAGTACTTC,CASSLGGAYKNIQYF
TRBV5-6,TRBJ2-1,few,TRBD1,TGTGCCAGCAGCTTGTGGGGACAGGGTCTTAACTCCTACAATGAGCAGTTCTTC,CASSLWGQGLNSYNEQFF
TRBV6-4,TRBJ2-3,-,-,TGTGCCAGCAGTGACTCGGAAACAGGCAGCACAGATACGCAGTATTTT,CASSDSETGSTDTQYF
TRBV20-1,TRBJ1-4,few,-,TGCAGTGCTAGAGATCAGGGTATGGGAGAAAAACTGTTTTTT,CSARDQGMGEKLFF
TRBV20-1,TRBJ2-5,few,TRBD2,TGCAGTGCTAGAGTGGTGACTAGCGGGAGTATCCAAGAGACCCAGTACTTC,CSARVVTSGSIQETQYF
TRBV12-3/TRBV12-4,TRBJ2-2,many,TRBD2,TGTGCCAGCACCTCCGGGCTAGCGGGAGGGCCAGGGGAGCTGTTTTTT,CASTSGLAGGPGELFF
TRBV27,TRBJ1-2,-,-,TGTGCCAGCAGTTTTATACCCCGCGTGAACTATGGCTACACCTTC,CASSFIPRVNYGYTF
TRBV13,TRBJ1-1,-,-,TGTGCCAGCAGCTTAGAAGAGGGCGGCACTGAAGCTTTCTTT,CASSLEEGGTEAFF
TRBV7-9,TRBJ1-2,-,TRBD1,TGTGCCAGCATCGGACAGGGCTATGGCTACACCTTC,CASIGQGYGYTF
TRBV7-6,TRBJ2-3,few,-,TGTGCCAGCAGCTCTAAGACAGGCACAGATACGCAGTATTTT,CASSSKTGTDTQYF
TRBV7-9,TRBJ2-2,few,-,TGTGCCAGCAGCTCTAGCGCTACGAACACCGGGGAGCTGTTTTTT,CASSSSATNTGELFF
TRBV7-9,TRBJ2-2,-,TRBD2,TGTGCCAGCAGGGGACTAAACACCGGGGAGCTGTTTTTT,CASRGLNTGELFF
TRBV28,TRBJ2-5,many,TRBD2,TGTGCCAGCAATTTGGAACTAGCGGGTATCGATGGGACCCAGTACTTC,CASNLELAGIDGTQYF
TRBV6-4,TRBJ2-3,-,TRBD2,TGTGCCAGCAGTGACGGGACTAGCGGGAGCACAGATACGCAGTATTTT,CASSDGTSGSTDTQYF
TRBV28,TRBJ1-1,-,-,TGTGATCCGACACGGGTCGACACTGAAGCTTTCTTT,CDPTRVDTEAFF
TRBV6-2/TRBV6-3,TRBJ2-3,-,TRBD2,TGTGCCAGCACCCAAAGGGTGGGCCAGGGACTAGCGGGAGGGGCACGCACAGATACGCAGTATTTT,CASTQRVGQGLAGGARTDTQYF
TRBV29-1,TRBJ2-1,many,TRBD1,TGCAGCGTTGCAGGGGGATACCCCTACAATGAGCAGTTCTTC,CSVAGGYPYNEQFF
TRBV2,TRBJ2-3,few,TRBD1,TGTGCCAGCAGAGCAAGGGACAGTCGCACAGATACGCAGTATTTT,CASRARDSRTDTQYF